The T cell receptor beta chain described here comes from a study of blood T cell repertoires in COVID-19. Study background: From the United States, Italy and Spain came samples of acute and convalescent COVID-19. Sample material is recorded as cDNA or gDNA derived from T cells, B-cell-depleted T cells, or PBMCs.

The CDR3 loop spans 13 amino acids. V lost 4 bases to trimming and J lost 6 bases, with 12 bases between them. The germline CDR1 and CDR2 sequences are LGHDT and YNNKEL (reference sequence). As handled by the study authors: Amplifying reference gene primers gave estimates of nucleated cell counts. The data were produced by immunoSEQ multiplex PCR, yet TCRdb's version contains in-frame clones alone and is incomplete. V and J calls and clone size follow that table, whereas D and trimming were derived from the DNA. The sample contains 85,000 to 110,000 clones, roughly 87% of which appear only once. The chain carries TRBV3-1 (or the pseudogene TRBV3-2) and TRBJ1-2, with D perhaps matching TRBD1 (6 bases). This receptor was identified in a woman older than 75 in a cohort sampled during active COVID-19. Input material: peripheral blood. The CDR3 is CASSPGPGDGYTF. In DNA, the CDR3 is TGTGCCAGCAGCCCGGGGCCAGGGGATGGCTACACCTTC.